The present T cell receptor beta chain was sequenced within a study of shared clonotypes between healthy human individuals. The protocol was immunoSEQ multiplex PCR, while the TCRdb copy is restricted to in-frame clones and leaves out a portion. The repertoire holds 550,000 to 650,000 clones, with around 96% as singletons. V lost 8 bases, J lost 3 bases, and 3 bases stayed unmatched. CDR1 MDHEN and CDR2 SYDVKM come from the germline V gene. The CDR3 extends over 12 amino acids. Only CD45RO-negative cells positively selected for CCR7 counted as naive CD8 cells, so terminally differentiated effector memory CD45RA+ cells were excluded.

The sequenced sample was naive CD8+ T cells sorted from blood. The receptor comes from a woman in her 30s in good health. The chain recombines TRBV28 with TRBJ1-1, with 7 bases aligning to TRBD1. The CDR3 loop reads CASGGQDTEAFF. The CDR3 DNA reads TGTGCCAGCGGCGGACAGGACACTGAAGCTTTCTTT.